Shown below are 22 T cell receptor beta chains from a single sample sequenced in a study of blood T cell repertoires in COVID-19. Method: immunoSEQ multiplex PCR; TCRdb's copy keeps in-frame clones and lacks some. Among about 260,000 clones listed, about nine tenths were seen once. The specimen sequenced was PBMCs or T cells enriched from blood (not recorded which). These receptors were taken from a woman aged 40-49 years with acute COVID-19.

This chain joins TRBV27 and TRBJ1-6; 8 nucleotides line up with TRBD1. Trimming at V came to 4 bases and at J to 5 bases, leaving 7 bases not matched to a gene. This CDR3 spans 16 amino acids. Germline V lookup: CDR1 MNHEY, CDR2 SMNVEV (reference sequence). CDR3 bases: TGTGCCAGCAGTTGGACAGGGTACGGGCATAATTCACCCCTCCACTTT. Protein: CASSWTGYGHNSPLHF.

This clone was seen a handful of times. The chain is built from TRBV3-1 (or the pseudogene TRBV3-2) and TRBJ1-1, with D maybe TRBD1 (5 bases). Trimming removed 4 bases at V and 1 base at J, with 10 bases between. Per the germline V gene, CDR1 is LGHDT and CDR2 is YNNKEL (reference sequence). CDR3 length: 14 amino acids. This CDR3 reads CASSPGNRNTEAFF. In DNA, the CDR3 is TGTGCCAGCAGCCCAGGGAACCGGAACACTGAAGCTTTCTTT.

The chain links TRBV19 to TRBJ1-6, with D possibly matching TRBD1 (6 bases). Germline V gene sequence: CDR1 LNHDA, CDR2 SQIVND (reference sequence). The CDR3 is 12 residues long. The germline V and J ends were trimmed by 7 bases and 9 bases, with 10 bases remaining between them. This CDR3 reads CASTRGGSPLHF. The CDR3 DNA sequence: TGTGCCAGTACCCGAGGGGGTTCACCCCTCCACTTT.

CDR3 region: CASSQGAGSGRAWETQYF. Here the CDR3 DNA reads TGTGCCAGCAGCCAAGGGGCGGGTAGCGGGAGGGCCTGGGAGACCCAGTACTTC. This chain connects TRBV3-1 (or the pseudogene TRBV3-2) to TRBJ2-5, with 11 bases aligning to TRBD2. Germline CDR1 is LGHDT and CDR2 is YNNKEL (reference sequence). V lost 1 base, J lost 5 bases, and 12 bases stayed unmatched. This CDR3 spans 18 amino acids.

This clone was recorded a few times. V is TRBV7-2 and J is TRBJ1-3; the D is unclear. The germline V gene encodes CDR1 SGHTA and CDR2 FQGNSA. The germline V and J ends were trimmed by 1 base and 0 bases, with 4 bases remaining between them. This CDR3 is built from 14 residues. This chain's CDR3 is CASSLGHSGNTIYF. The CDR3 DNA is TGTGCCAGCAGCTTAGGTCACTCTGGAAACACCATATATTTT.

The rearrangement links TRBV11-3 to TRBJ2-1; maybe TRBD2 (6 bases). V lost 1 base and J 10 bases, leaving 20 bases between the germline ends. The CDR3 loop spans 16 amino acids. From germline, CDR1 is SGHNT and CDR2 YENEEA. CDR3 amino acids: CASSLALDSRAGEQFF. The CDR3 region has the DNA TGTGCCAGCAGCTTAGCCCTGGACTCGCGTGCGGGAGAGCAGTTCTTC.

This clone was detected only once. The chain joins TRBV2 to TRBJ1-1, with D tentatively TRBD1 (6 bases). From germline, CDR1 is SNHLY and CDR2 FYNNEI. CDR3 length: 15 residues. Trimming removed 6 bases from V and 0 bases from J, with 14 bases in between. CDR3 sequence reads: CASRLRTDLNTEAFF. CDR3 DNA: TGTGCCAGCAGACTTAGGACAGACCTGAACACTGAAGCTTTCTTT.

A few counts support this clone. This rearrangement joins TRBV29-1 to TRBJ1-4, with 9 bases aligning to TRBD1. CDR1 and CDR2 from the germline V gene are SQVTM and ANQGSEA. The V and J ends lost 5 bases and 6 bases, in that order; junction bases with no gene match: 10. The CDR3 consists of 15 residues. CDR3 sequence: CSVPQWTGVDEKLFF. The CDR3 bases are TGCAGCGTTCCCCAATGGACAGGGGTGGATGAAAAACTGTTTTTT.

The CDR3 bases are TGCGCCAGCAGACTGACAGGGTGGGCGAGAGCTTTCTTT. It encodes CASRLTGWARAFF. This chain connects TRBV5-1 to TRBJ1-1; 7 nucleotides match TRBD1. The CDR3 totals 13 residues. Looked up from germline, CDR1 is SGHRS and CDR2 is YFSETQ. Unmatched junction bases numbered 11, after V lost 5 bases and J lost 10 bases. Combining the CDR3 with reference TRBV5-1 and TRBJ1-1 gives the whole variable domain KAGVTQTPRYLIKTRGQQVTLSCSPISGHRSVSWYQQTPGQGLQFLFEYFSETQRNKGNFPGRFSGRQFSNSRSEMNVSTLELGDSALYLCASRLTGWARAFFGQGTRLTVV.

V is TRBV5-4 and J is TRBJ2-1, with 11 bases fitting TRBD2. The CDR3 sequence is 16 residues long. The germline V gene encodes CDR1 SGHNT and CDR2 YYREEE (reference sequence). With 4 bases clipped from V and 0 bases from J, the junction kept 3 bases outside the gene matches. The CDR3 region is CASSRLAGISYNEQFF. CDR3 in DNA: TGTGCCAGCAGCCGACTAGCGGGGATCTCCTACAATGAGCAGTTCTTC.

This clone turned up a few times. V is TRBV7-8 and J is TRBJ1-1, with D possibly TRBD1 on 5 matching bases. CDR1 and CDR2 (germline): SGHVS, FQNEAQ. This CDR3 spans 15 amino acids. V lost 6 bases to trimming and J lost 1 base, with 15 bases between them. The CDR3 coding sequence is TGTGCCAGCAGATTTATCACTCAGGGGAACACTGAAGCTTTCTTT. Residues: CASRFITQGNTEAFF.

The chain is built from TRBV29-1 and TRBJ1-2; D not certain. CDR3 length: 11 residues. Germline V gene sequence: CDR1 SQVTM, CDR2 ANQGSEA. V was clipped by 5 bases and J by 3 bases, with 7 bases between them. The chain's CDR3 is CSVQEDYGYTF. The CDR3 bases are TGCAGCGTTCAGGAGGACTATGGCTACACCTTC.

This chain joins TRBV19 and TRBJ1-1; D is perhaps TRBD1 (6 bases). V shed 5 bases and J shed 3 bases, with 13 bases lying between them. This CDR3 has 14 residues. Germline CDR1 and CDR2: LNHDA and SQIVND (reference sequence). CDR3 nucleotide sequence: TGTGCCAGTAGTCTCTGGGGGGGGCACACTGAAGCTTTCTTT. Amino acid sequence: CASSLWGGHTEAFF. Variable domain in full (rest from reference TRBV19 and TRBJ1-1): DGGITQSPKYLFRKEGQNVTLSCEQNLNHDAMYWYRQDPGQGLRLIYYSQIVNDFQKGDIAEGYSVSREKKESFPLTVTSAQKNPTAFYLCASSLWGGHTEAFFGQGTRLTVV.

The chain links TRBV6-5 to TRBJ1-5, with D maybe TRBD1 (5 bases). This CDR3 has 14 residues. Between the trimmed V and J ends, which lost 5 bases and 3 bases, there was a span of 11 bases. In germline, CDR1 is MNHEY, CDR2 SVGAGI. CDR3 amino acids: CASSPGTYNQPQHF. In DNA, the CDR3 is TGTGCCAGCAGTCCCGGGACTTACAATCAGCCCCAGCATTTT.

This sequence joins TRBV3-1 (or the pseudogene TRBV3-2) and TRBJ1-1; D is uncertain. V was pared by 4 bases and J by 5 bases, with 17 bases between. CDR1 and CDR2 (germline): LGHDT, YNNKEL (reference sequence). The CDR3 is 15 residues long. The CDR3 spells CASSPNIPGRTEAFF. Written as DNA, the CDR3 is TGTGCCAGCAGCCCAAACATCCCGGGGAGAACTGAAGCTTTCTTT.

V gene TRBV30 combines with J gene TRBJ2-1; D uncertain. Trimming removed 0 bases at V and 1 base at J, with 16 bases between. Germline CDR1 reads GTSNPN; CDR2 reads SVGIG (reference sequence). This CDR3 comprises 17 residues. DNA of the CDR3: TGTGCCTGGAGTGTACTTGAGTTTTTTCTATCCTACAATGAGCAGTTCTTC. Protein product: CAWSVLEFFLSYNEQFF. Variable domain in full (rest from reference TRBV30 and TRBJ2-1): SQTIHQWPATLVQPVGSPLSLECTVEGTSNPNLYWYRQAAGRGLQLLFYSVGIGQISSEVPQNLSASRPQDRQFILSSKKLLLSDSGFYLCAWSVLEFFLSYNEQFFGPGTRLTVL.

This chain links TRBV5-8 with TRBJ1-1, with D possibly TRBD1 on 5 matching bases. Germline V lookup: CDR1 SGHTS, CDR2 YDEGEE. V lost 1 base to trimming and J lost 1 base, with 20 bases between them. The CDR3 contains 18 residues. The CDR3 reads CASSLTAGNLPRNTEAFF. The CDR3 bases are TGTGCCAGCAGCTTGACCGCAGGGAACCTCCCCCGGAACACTGAAGCTTTCTTT.

V is TRBV19 and J is TRBJ1-3, with no clear D. Trimming pared 4 bases from V and 6 bases from J, leaving 10 bases between. The V gene's germline CDR1 is LNHDA and CDR2 SQIVND (reference sequence). CDR3 length equals 13 residues. The CDR3 loop reads CASSSGLVNTIYF. The CDR3 DNA is TGTGCCAGTAGTAGCGGTTTGGTAAACACCATATATTTT.

Comments on this clone: The same CDR3 can be traced to other DNA sequences in this sample. The CDR3 here is CASSPRGGNQPQHF. For the CDR3, the DNA is TGTGCCAGCTCACCGCGGGGAGGGAATCAGCCCCAGCATTTT. The chain recombines TRBV18 with TRBJ1-5; D ambiguous. Germline V gives CDR1 KGHSH, CDR2 LQKENI. V lost 3 bases and J lost 4, with 10 bases in between. This CDR3 contains 14 residues.

The V call is TRBV6-2 or TRBV6-3, the J call TRBJ2-7, with D possibly TRBD2 on 5 matching bases. This CDR3 has 15 residues. Germline lookup yields CDR1 MNHEY and CDR2 SVGEGT. Trimming removed 4 bases from V and 0 bases from J, with 13 bases in between. The CDR3 coding sequence is TGTGCCAGCAGTTTCCCTTATGAGGGCTCCTACGAGCAGTACTTC. This sequence encodes CASSFPYEGSYEQYF.

This rearrangement joins TRBV7-2 to TRBJ1-4; the D is unclear. Germline CDR1 is SGHTA and CDR2 is FQGNSA. CDR3 size: 15 residues. Trimming removed 5 bases from V and 8 bases from J, with 18 bases in between. DNA of the CDR3: TGTGCCAGCAGCACCCCGGGAAGGGTCTGGGAAAAACTGTTTTTT. Encoded protein: CASSTPGRVWEKLFF.

The V call is TRBV7-2, the J call TRBJ1-6; a weak D match, TRBD1 (6 bases). The CDR3 has 15 residues. Germline CDR1 SGHTA, CDR2 FQGNSA. V was pared by 5 bases and J by 5 bases, with 13 bases between. This chain's CDR3 is CASSQGGIDNSPLHF. The CDR3 coding sequence is TGTGCCAGCAGCCAAGGGGGTATTGATAATTCACCCCTCCACTTT.